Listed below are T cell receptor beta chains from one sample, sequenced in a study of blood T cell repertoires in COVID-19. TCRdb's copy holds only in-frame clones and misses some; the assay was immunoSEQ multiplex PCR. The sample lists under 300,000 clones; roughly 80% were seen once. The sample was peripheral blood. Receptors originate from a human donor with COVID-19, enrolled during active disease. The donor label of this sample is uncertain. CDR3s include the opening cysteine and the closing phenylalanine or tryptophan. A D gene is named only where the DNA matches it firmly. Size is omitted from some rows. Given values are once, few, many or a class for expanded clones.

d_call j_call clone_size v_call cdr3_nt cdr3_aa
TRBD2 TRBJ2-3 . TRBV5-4 TGTGCCAGCAGCCTAGCGGGAGCTTCAGATACGCAGTATTTT CASSLAGASDTQYF
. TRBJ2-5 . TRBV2 TGTGCCAGCAGTGAAAGTTTGGGTGGCGGGTCGCGAGAGACCCAGTACTTC CASSESLGGGSRETQYF
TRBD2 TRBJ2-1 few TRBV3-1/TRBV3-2 TGTGCCAGCAGCCCACGGACTAGCGAGAGAGAGCAGTTCTTC CASSPRTSEREQFF
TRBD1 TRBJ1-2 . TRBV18 TGTGCCAGCTCCCCCGACAGGGTGGGAGGCTACACCTTC CASSPDRVGGYTF
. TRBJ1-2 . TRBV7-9 TGTGCCAGCAGCTTAGTTATAGTAGGGACTAAGGCCTTC CASSLVIVGTKAF
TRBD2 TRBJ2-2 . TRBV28 TGTGCCAGCAGTTTAAGCGGGATGTACACCGGGGAGCTGTTTTTT CASSLSGMYTGELFF
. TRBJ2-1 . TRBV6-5 TGTGCCAGCAGACACGACAGAAACAATGAGCAGTTCTTC CASRHDRNNEQFF
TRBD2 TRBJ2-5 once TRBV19 TGTGCCAGCGCGACTAGCGGGGTTCAAGAGACCCAGTACTTC CASATSGVQETQYF
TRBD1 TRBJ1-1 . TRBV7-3 TGTGCCAGCAGCCTGCAGGGGGCGCCTACTGAAGCTTTCTTT CASSLQGAPTEAFF
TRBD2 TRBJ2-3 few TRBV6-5 TGTGCCAGCAGTAGACTAGCGGGAGGCACAGATACGCAGTATTTT CASSRLAGGTDTQYF
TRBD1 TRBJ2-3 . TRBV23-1 TGCGCCAGCAGCCCTAGGGACAGGGTGGTTGATACGCAGTATTTT CASSPRDRVVDTQYF
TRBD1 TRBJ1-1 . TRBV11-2 TGTGCCAGCAGCCTCCACCGACAGGGGGGCACTGAAGCTTTCTTT CASSLHRQGGTEAFF
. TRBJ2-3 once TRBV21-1 TGTGCCAGCAGCCCGAAACGGGTTGGGACAGATACGCAGTATTTT CASSPKRVGTDTQYF
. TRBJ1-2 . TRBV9 TGTGCCAGCTCCCCTAATGTAGAGTACGGCTACACCTTC CASSPNVEYGYTF
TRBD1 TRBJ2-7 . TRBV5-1 TGCGCCAGCAGCTTGTACACCCAGGGGGCGGGATACGAGCAGTACTTC CASSLYTQGAGYEQYF
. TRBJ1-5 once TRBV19 TGTGCCAGTCAGGGCTATAGCAATCAGCCCCAGCATTTT CASQGYSNQPQHF
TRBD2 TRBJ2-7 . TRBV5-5 TGTGCCAGCAGCTTAGCGGGAGGGGGCTACGAGCAGTACTTC CASSLAGGGYEQYF